The source of this T cell receptor (beta chain) is a study of cytomegalovirus exposure and HLA in healthy donors. Germline-derived CDR1 and CDR2 are SGHDT and YYEEEE. The CDR3 runs to 14 residues. The V end lost 0 bases, the J end lost 4 bases, and 10 bases lay between the germline ends. PCR involved 60 Vbeta and 13 Jbeta primers. Here immunoSEQ multiplex PCR was the method, and the copy in TCRdb shows in-frame clones only, minus some. This sample carries 95,000 to 150,000 clones, roughly 80% of them seen once, and the ten largest clones take approximately 3.5%. This clonotype was obtained from a middle-aged woman in good health and CMV-seropositive. The chain combines TRBV5-6 with TRBJ2-5; D might be TRBD2 (6 bases). Sequenced sample: PBMCs. This CDR3 is CASSLVEGRETQYF. As DNA, the CDR3 is TGTGCCAGCAGCTTGGTGGAGGGTCGAGAGACCCAGTACTTC.